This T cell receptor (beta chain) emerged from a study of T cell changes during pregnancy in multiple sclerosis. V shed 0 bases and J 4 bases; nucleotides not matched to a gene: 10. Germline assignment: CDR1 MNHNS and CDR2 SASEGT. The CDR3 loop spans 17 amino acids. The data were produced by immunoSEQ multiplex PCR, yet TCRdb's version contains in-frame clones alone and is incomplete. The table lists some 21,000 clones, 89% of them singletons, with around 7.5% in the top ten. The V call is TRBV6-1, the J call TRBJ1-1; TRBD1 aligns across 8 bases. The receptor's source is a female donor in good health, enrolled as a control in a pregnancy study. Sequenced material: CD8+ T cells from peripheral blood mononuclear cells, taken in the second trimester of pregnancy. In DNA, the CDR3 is TGTGCCAGCAGTGAAGCTTGGACAGGGCGGAAGGGCACTGAAGCTTTCTTT. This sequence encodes CASSEAWTGRKGTEAFF.